This TCR beta chain was recorded in a study of blood T cell repertoires in COVID-19. In the study overall: The origin of the acute and convalescent COVID-19 samples was the United States, Italy and Spain.

Sequencing was performed with immunoSEQ multiplex PCR; in TCRdb, only in-frame clones are kept and a portion is missing. The data show some 500,000 clones, roughly nine tenths seen once. This clone was seen once. Sequencing input: peripheral blood. This receptor was identified in a woman aged 50 to 60 with COVID-19, enrolled during active disease.

The CDR3: CASSYSWGATGTEAFF. In DNA form, the CDR3 reads TGTGCCAGCAGTTACTCGTGGGGCGCGACCGGGACTGAAGCTTTCTTT. The chain uses TRBV6-5 and TRBJ1-1; a possible D gene is TRBD1 (5 bases). The CDR3 loop spans 16 amino acids. CDR1 is MNHEY and CDR2 is SVGAGI in the germline V gene. V lost 0 bases to trimming and J lost 5 bases, with 16 bases between them.